A selection of T cell receptor beta chains follows, all from one sample in a study of shared clonotypes between healthy human individuals. Assay: immunoSEQ multiplex PCR; the TCRdb copy retains only in-frame clones and omits some. The profile covers roughly 570,000 clones, with roughly 98% appearing a single time and approximately 0.3% taken by the ten largest. The sequencing sample was made of naive CD8+ T cells sorted from blood. The receptors here all came from a man aged 25-45 years in good health. Each CDR3 is given with its conserved first and last residue.

v_call,cdr3_length,cdr3_aa
TRBV2,16,CASWGDPRGGNTEAFF
TRBV28,17,CASSPLTPRVSTGELFF
TRBV4-1,16,CASSQERTGGGTEAFF
TRBV10-2,12,CAIGGGTYEQYF
TRBV7-9,12,CASTKTVHEQFF
TRBV9,15,CASSALSEYRDIQYF
TRBV11-3,16,CASSLGNKRAHNEQFF
TRBV7-8,20,CASSLFVGGLRGTGANVLTF
TRBV27,14,CASSFGGRGFSQFF
TRBV15,14,CATSRGGLSYEQYF
TRBV28,16,CASRERSLAGNNEQFF
TRBV11-2,15,CASSLVQGSYNEQFF
TRBV4-1,16,CASSRTVGTSGMSEYF
TRBV21-1,12,CASIRARYEQYF
TRBV10-1,14,CASSETDLPYEQYF
TRBV7-8,14,CASSAPGGSYEQYF
TRBV5-5,15,CASSLGSGGNQPQHF
TRBV5-1,12,CASPGDTGELFF
TRBV29-1,11,CSVDSNTEAFF
TRBV9,15,CASSAGLLSYNEQFF
TRBV5-1,16,CASSWGLAGEGYEQYF
TRBV9,16,CASSVDSGSSYNEQFF
TRBV5-4,13,CASSRDRDYEQYF
TRBV27,13,CASSHGLAYEQYF
TRBV27,16,CASSLQGTSGIDTQYF
TRBV28,16,CASSLPQGTSTDTQYF
TRBV11-3,16,CASSSRGTGAGNEQYF
TRBV28,16,CASSRMVPWSSYEQYF
TRBV27,14,CASHRALAKNIQYF
TRBV7-9,14,CASSPTDSPYEQYF
TRBV28,15,CASSSDRETNQPQHF
TRBV29-1,11,CSVQANYEQYF
TRBV27,13,CASSFRDTQPQHF
TRBV5-1,14,CASSWGTGSFEQYF
TRBV7-9,13,CASSSGTVDGYTF
TRBV20-1,11,CSVTRDQEAFF
TRBV7-2,14,CASSPIGGADTQYF
TRBV29-1,12,CSAGTGNYEQYF
TRBV2,10,CASLTGTQYF
TRBV28,15,CASSMLAGITDTQYF
TRBV6-1,13,CASSDRGGQPQHF
TRBV7-2,15,CASRLAPGYPDTQYF
TRBV11-2,18,CASSSDPLDGSSPYEQYF
TRBV27,14,CASNSAGWGTGQYF
TRBV28,14,CASSPLRVNQPQHF
TRBV29-1,11,CSVDRGYGYTF
TRBV28,13,CASSRDRDQPQHF
TRBV7-8,15,CASSLARTIRYGYTF
TRBV5-6,15,CASSLRLAGVYEQYF
TRBV28,15,CASSLGGAATGELFF
TRBV4-1,13,CASSPDSNYGYTF
TRBV15,14,CATSRERGLDEQYF
TRBV7-2,15,CASSFSGRSSYEQYF
TRBV28,17,CASTPNDPGTGDYEQYF
TRBV15,12,CATLSQGNEQFF
TRBV9,16,CASSVEGTSAKETQYF